Below, 22 T cell receptor beta chains from the same sample are listed, as sequenced in a study of response to subunit inactivated influenza vaccine. TCRdb reprocessed the RT-PCR reads via MiXCR and lists one record per CDR3 protein. The sample records some 600,000 distinct CDR3 sequences, 14% being singletons. The specimen was PBMCs from blood, collected 14 to 15 days before vaccination. The origin of the receptors is a man aged 50 to 60 who received an inactivated influenza vaccine.

This CDR3 reads CASPGETDTQYF. CDR3 nucleotides: TGTGCCAGCCCAGGGGAAACAGATACGCAGTATTTT. The J gene is TRBJ2-3, the V gene TRBV21-1; the table calls TRBD1, which could not be checked here. TRBV21-1 is a pseudogene. This CDR3 has 12 amino acids.

V and J are TRBV5-1 and TRBJ1-2, with 8 bases lining up with TRBD1. Germline CDR1 SGHRS, CDR2 YFSETQ. With V trimmed by 4 bases and J by 4 bases, 21 bases remained unmatched. There are 19 residues in the CDR3. This chain's CDR3 is CASSPGAGTGPVVSYGYTF. The CDR3 bases are TGCGCCAGCAGCCCTGGGGCCGGGACAGGACCTGTGGTGTCCTATGGCTACACCTTC. Together with reference TRBV5-1 and TRBJ1-2, the CDR3 gives the full variable domain: KAGVTQTPRYLIKTRGQQVTLSCSPISGHRSVSWYQQTPGQGLQFLFEYFSETQRNKGNFPGRFSGRQFSNSRSEMNVSTLELGDSALYLCASSPGAGTGPVVSYGYTFGSGTRLTVV.

This clonotype was detected many times. J is TRBJ2-5 and V is TRBV5-1; tentatively, D is TRBD1 or TRBD2 (5 bases each). The germline CDR1 and CDR2 sequences are SGHRS and YFSETQ. The CDR3 consists of 15 residues. Trimming left V 1 base short and J 5 bases short, with 15 bases between. The CDR3 coding sequence is TGCGCCAGCAGCTTGTGGGGGACGGCAGGGGAGACCCAGTACTTC. This encodes CASSLWGTAGETQYF.

This clonotype was found many times. The J gene is TRBJ1-1, the V gene TRBV25-1, with a weak D call TRBD1 (5 bases). There are 14 residues in the CDR3. The germline gives CDR1 MGHDK, CDR2 SYGVNS. V lost 4 bases, J lost 0 bases, and 9 bases lay in between. The CDR3 nucleotides are TGTGCCAGCAGTGCTCGGGGGTTGAACACTGAAGCTTTCTTT. This codes for CASSARGLNTEAFF.

V and J are TRBV20-1 and TRBJ2-3; 12 bases agree with TRBD2. Germline CDR1 DFQATT, CDR2 SNEGSKA (reference sequence). V shed 3 bases and J 2 bases; nucleotides not matched to a gene: 3. CDR3 size: 15 residues. In nucleotides, the CDR3 is TGCAGTGCTAGCGGACTAGCGGGGAACACAGATACGCAGTATTTT. Encoded protein: CSASGLAGNTDTQYF.

This clonotype has more than one count but fewer than ten. The genes are TRBV6-5 and TRBJ2-4; 8 nucleotides agree with TRBD2. The length of the CDR3 is 19 residues. The J segment lost 0 bases and the V segment lost 4 bases, leaving 14 bases of the junction unmatched. Germline values: CDR1 MNHEY, CDR2 SVGAGI. The CDR3 region has the DNA TGTGCCAGCAGTTCCCGGGAGGGCCGCGGCCCCCTAGCCAAAAACATTCAGTACTTC. It specifies CASSSREGRGPLAKNIQYF.

In its sample, this clonotype was seen a few times. V is TRBV6-2 or TRBV6-3 and J is TRBJ1-1; possible D gene TRBD1, 6 bases. This CDR3 is 15 amino acids long. Germline CDR1 reads MNHEY; CDR2 reads SVGEGT. Deletions cut 6 bases from V and 0 bases from J, with 14 bases between. The CDR3 sequence: CASRKNRALNTEAFF. The CDR3 bases are TGTGCCAGCAGGAAGAACAGGGCCTTGAACACTGAAGCTTTCTTT.

The table lists this clonotype with a few counts. CDR3 nucleotides: TGCGCCAGCAGCGGAAGCGGGGGGGCGAGAGAGACCCAGTACTTC. It specifies CASSGSGGARETQYF. The chain recombines TRBV5-1 with TRBJ2-5; TRBD2 matches at 10 bases. V was pared by 4 bases and J by 4 bases, with 7 bases of the junction left unmatched. Germline loops: CDR1 SGHRS, CDR2 YFSETQ. The CDR3 contains 15 residues.

The sample holds a few counts of this clonotype. The chain uses TRBV18 and TRBJ2-2; unclear D gene. V was cut by 0 bases and J by 5 bases, with 10 bases left in between. The CDR3 totals 15 residues. Germline V lookup: CDR1 KGHSH, CDR2 LQKENI. In DNA form, the CDR3 reads TGTGCCAGCTCACCACCAGGCGTTCTTACCGGGGAGCTGTTTTTT. Its translation: CASSPPGVLTGELFF.

This clonotype has at least ten counts. The J gene is TRBJ2-2, the V gene TRBV7-2; 8 nucleotides align to TRBD2. Germline lookup yields CDR1 SGHTA and CDR2 FQGNSA. V lost 8 bases to trimming and J lost 6 bases; unmatched junction nucleotides: 11. The CDR3 runs 15 residues. This CDR3 reads CASSTGRVQAGELFF. The CDR3 DNA reads TGTGCCAGCTCGACCGGGAGGGTTCAAGCCGGGGAGCTGTTTTTT. Full variable domain (remainder filled in from reference TRBV7-2 and TRBJ2-2): GAGVSQSPSNKVTEKGKDVELRCDPISGHTALYWYRQSLGQGLEFLIYFQGNSAPDKSGLPSDRFSAERTGGSVSTLTIQRTQQEDSAVYLCASSTGRVQAGELFFGEGSRLTVL.

This clonotype turned up a few times. V usage is TRBV3-1 and J usage is TRBJ2-7, with 10 nucleotides matching TRBD2. The CDR3 consists of 16 residues. Unmatched junction bases numbered 10, after V lost 3 bases and J lost 5 bases. CDR1 LGHDT and CDR2 YNNKEL come from the germline V gene (reference sequence). CDR3 amino acids: CASSHPRSGRADEQYF. In DNA, the CDR3 is TGTGCCAGCAGCCACCCCCGGAGCGGGAGGGCCGACGAGCAGTACTTC.

This clonotype was observed a handful of times. The genes are TRBV9 and TRBJ2-7, with TRBD1 identical over 12 bases. The length of the CDR3 is 15 residues. The germline V gene encodes CDR1 SGDLS and CDR2 YYNGEE. The junction had 2 bases not matched to a gene; V was cut back by 2 bases and J by 2 bases. The CDR3 bases are TGTGCCAGCAGCGTGGGGACAGGGGGCGCCTACGAGCAGTACTTC. It is translated as CASSVGTGGAYEQYF.

The chain uses TRBV12-3 or TRBV12-4 and TRBJ1-5; D gene uncertain. With 0 bases removed from V and 5 bases from J, the gap between germline ends came to 11 bases. The CDR3 runs 15 residues. CDR3 sequence: CASSLAGRLDQPQHF. The DNA for the CDR3 is TGTGCCAGCAGTTTAGCGGGCAGGTTGGATCAGCCCCAGCATTTT.

Points on this clonotype: At one end the junction does not follow the germline gene, possibly because of a read error. The CDR3 sequence: CSVRNGSPLHF. DNA of the CDR3: TGCAGTGTTAGAAACGGCTCACCCCTCCACTTT. The genes are TRBV20-1 and TRBJ1-6; no clear D gene. The CDR3 has 11 residues. Germline V gives CDR1 DFQATT, CDR2 SNEGSKA (reference sequence).

This clonotype was observed a handful of times. The J gene is TRBJ2-7, the V gene TRBV18; 11 nucleotides align to TRBD2. The CDR3 covers 15 residues. Germline loops: CDR1 KGHSH, CDR2 LQKENI. V trimming: 4 bases; J trimming: 5 bases; junction bases outside the gene matches: 7. CDR3 in amino acids: CASSLSSGRLNEQYF. CDR3 bases: TGTGCCAGCTCACTCTCTAGCGGGAGGTTGAACGAGCAGTACTTC.

The V gene is TRBV10-3, the J gene TRBJ1-4; a weak D match, TRBD1 (6 bases). The CDR3 runs to 16 residues. Per the germline V gene, CDR1 is ENHRY and CDR2 is SYGVKD. Deletions cut 0 bases from V and 8 bases from J, with 16 bases between. CDR3 nucleotide sequence: TGTGCCATCAGTGAGTCACCAGTCGGGGGCAAGGAAAAACTGTTTTTT. Its protein is CAISESPVGGKEKLFF.

In this sample, this clonotype turned up a few times. The chain couples TRBV3-1 to TRBJ1-6; D gene uncertain. Germline CDR1 reads LGHDT; CDR2 reads YNNKEL (reference sequence). With 1 base removed from V and 6 bases from J, the gap between germline ends came to 7 bases. This CDR3 contains 14 residues. The CDR3 DNA reads as TGTGCCAGCAGCCAAGTAGGCCCTAATTCACCCCTCCACTTT. It specifies CASSQVGPNSPLHF. The variable domain in full, completed from reference TRBV3-1 and TRBJ1-6, reads DTAVSQTPKYLVTQMGNDKSIKCEQNLGHDTMYWYKQDSKKFLKIMFSYNNKELIINETVPNRFSPKSPDKAHLNLHINSLELGDSAVYFCASSQVGPNSPLHFGNGTRLTVT.

The V call is TRBV4-2, the J call TRBJ2-1; 8 bases fit TRBD1. Germline V CDR1 and CDR2: LGHNA, YNFKEQ. The junction had 13 bases not matched to a gene; V was cut back by 3 bases and J by 9 bases. This CDR3 spans 16 amino acids. The CDR3 region is CASSQPGQGVFGEQFF. Here the CDR3 DNA reads TGTGCCAGCAGCCAGCCAGGACAGGGTGTGTTCGGTGAGCAGTTCTTC.

This clonotype was seen a handful of times. This chain joins TRBV4-3 and TRBJ2-7, with a possible D match to TRBD2 (7 bases). From germline, CDR1 is LGHNA and CDR2 YSLEER. The V end was cut by 0 bases, the J end by 4 bases, with 16 bases between. This CDR3 comprises 16 residues. The CDR3: CASSQDMAGEGYEQYF. For the CDR3, the DNA is TGCGCCAGCAGCCAAGATATGGCAGGGGAGGGGTACGAGCAGTACTTC.

This clonotype turned up a few times. This chain connects TRBV2 to TRBJ2-7, with D unresolved. The germline CDR1 and CDR2 sequences are SNHLY and FYNNEI. The CDR3 has 14 residues. V was trimmed by 8 bases and J by 0 bases, leaving 14 bases between them. The CDR3 reads CASVALVSSYEQYF. Written as DNA, the CDR3 is TGTGCCAGCGTCGCCCTCGTTAGCTCCTACGAGCAGTACTTC.

This clonotype appeared a few times. V gene TRBV4-3 combines with J gene TRBJ2-1; D possibly corresponds to TRBD2 (6 bases). With 0 bases removed from V and 2 bases from J, the gap between germline ends came to 17 bases. The length of the CDR3 is 18 residues. Germline CDR1 and CDR2: LGHNA and YSLEER. DNA of the CDR3: TGCGCCAGCAGCCAAGAAATAGGTGGCGGAGGGGCCTACAATGAGCAGTTCTTC. Translating it yields CASSQEIGGGGAYNEQFF.

J is TRBJ1-4 and V is TRBV7-8, with a tentative D call TRBD1 (5 bases). Trimming removed 1 base from V and 4 bases from J, with 10 bases in between. The CDR3 covers 15 residues. Looked up from germline, CDR1 is SGHVS and CDR2 is FQNEAQ. The CDR3 spells CASSLGEGDNEKLFF. The CDR3 bases are TGTGCCAGCAGCTTAGGGGAAGGGGATAATGAAAAACTGTTTTTT. The full variable domain, completed using reference TRBV7-8 and TRBJ1-4, is GAGVSQSPRYKVAKRGQDVALRCDPISGHVSLFWYQQALGQGPEFLTYFQNEAQLDKSGLPSDRFFAERPEGSVSTLKIQRTQQEDSAVYLCASSLGEGDNEKLFFGSGTQLSVL.